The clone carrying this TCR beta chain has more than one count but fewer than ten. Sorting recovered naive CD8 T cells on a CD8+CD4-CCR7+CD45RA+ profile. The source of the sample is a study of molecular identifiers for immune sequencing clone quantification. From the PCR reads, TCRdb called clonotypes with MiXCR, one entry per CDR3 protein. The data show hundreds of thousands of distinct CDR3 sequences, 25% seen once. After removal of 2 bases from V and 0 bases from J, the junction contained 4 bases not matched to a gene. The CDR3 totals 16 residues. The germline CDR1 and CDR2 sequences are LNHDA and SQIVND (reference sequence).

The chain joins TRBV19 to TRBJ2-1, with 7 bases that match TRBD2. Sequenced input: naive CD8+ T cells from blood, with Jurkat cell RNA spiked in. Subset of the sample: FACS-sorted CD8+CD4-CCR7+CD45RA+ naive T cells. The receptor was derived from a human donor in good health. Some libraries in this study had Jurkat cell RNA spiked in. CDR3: CASSIIGGSSYNEQFF. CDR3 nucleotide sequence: TGTGCCAGTAGTATAATAGGCGGGAGCTCCTACAATGAGCAGTTCTTC. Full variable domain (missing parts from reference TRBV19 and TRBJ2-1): DGGITQSPKYLFRKEGQNVTLSCEQNLNHDAMYWYRQDPGQGLRLIYYSQIVNDFQKGDIAEGYSVSREKKESFPLTVTSAQKNPTAFYLCASSIIGGSSYNEQFFGPGTRLTVL.